The clone carrying this TCR beta chain turned up a few times. Stage II-IVA oral cavity squamous cell carcinoma was new and untreated by systemic or radiation therapy. The record originates from a study of neoadjuvant anti-PD-1 for oral cavity cancer. About the study: Most patients had three to four biweekly doses of 3 mg/kg nivolumab before resection.

V shed 4 bases and J 3 bases; nucleotides not matched to a gene: 9. Per germline, CDR1 MNHNS and CDR2 SASEGT. This CDR3 region has 16 residues. Some clones are missing from TCRdb's copy, which holds only in-frame ones; the method was immunoSEQ multiplex PCR. This sample has about 14,000 clones; 65% occur once, and the top ten carry 2.5% to 3%. This receptor was taken from a person aged 35-80 years with oral cavity squamous cell carcinoma. V and J are TRBV6-1 and TRBJ1-3; 7 nucleotides line up with TRBD1. Sequences were derived from PBMCs, sampled before nivolumab (anti-PD-1) treatment. CDR3 in DNA: TGTGCCAGCAGTGCACTACAGGGGAGGAGTGGAAACACCATATATTTT. This sequence encodes CASSALQGRSGNTIYF.